The clone carrying this TCR beta chain was counted between two and nine times. These data are taken from a study of blood T cell repertoires in COVID-19. Sequenced by immunoSEQ multiplex PCR; TCRdb stores in-frame clones only, minus some. The repertoire holds about 150,000 clones, with around three quarters as singletons. Germline CDR1 reads WNHNN; CDR2 reads SYGVQD (reference sequence). The CDR3 is 14 residues long. V shed 0 bases and J shed 5 bases, with 8 bases lying between them. The sequenced sample consisted of peripheral blood. V gene TRBV10-1 combines with J gene TRBJ1-5; weak D call: TRBD1 (5 bases). This sequence was found in a man aged 80 or over with acute or convalescent COVID-19. The CDR3 DNA sequence: TGCGCCAGCAGTGAGTCGGGCAGGGATCAGCCCCAGCATTTT. Encoded protein: CASSESGRDQPQHF.